This TCR beta chain is from a study of blood T cells in healthy people across ages. The germline V gene encodes CDR1 LGHNA and CDR2 YSLEER. The trim removed 2 bases at V and 7 bases at J, leaving 9 bases unmatched. The CDR3 has 17 amino acids. Next came a second PCR, run for about 6 to 12 cycles, which used a sample-barcoded 5' primer along with a J-beta primer mix. Each CDR3 protein gets one entry after TCRdb re-called the 5' RACE reads with MiXCR. Of roughly 800,000 distinct CDR3 sequences in the sample, 30% to 45% are singletons; the top ten hold 13%. As regards this clonotype: Its cognate antigen is unknown.

Study-wide results and limits: There was a strong correlation between TCR beta diversity and naive T cell percentage.

Sequenced material: blood. This sequence was found in a man between 18 and 35 years old in good health. V is TRBV4-3 and J is TRBJ2-1; TRBD2 matches 12 bases. CDR3 in amino acids: CASSQQLAGGIFNEQFF. For the CDR3, the DNA is TGCGCCAGCAGCCAACAACTAGCGGGGGGAATATTTAATGAGCAGTTCTTC.